This passage covers 28 T cell receptor beta chains from one sample sequenced in a study of identical twins. MiXCR, run by TCRdb on the 5' RACE reads, gives a single entry per CDR3 protein. The data hold 700,000 or so distinct CDR3 sequences, with around 21% observed a single time. Another study also made use of these data, one on T cells expressing NK-cell markers.

The sequencing input was PBMCs. The receptors originated from a woman in her late teens or twenties in good health.

This chain joins TRBV3-1 and TRBJ2-1; 10 nucleotides match TRBD2. CDR1 is LGHDT, CDR2 YNNKEL, per germline (reference sequence). The CDR3 runs 19 residues. Germline trimming cut 0 bases from V and 0 bases from J; bases unmatched to any gene: 8. In DNA form, the CDR3 reads TGTGCCAGCAGCCAAGATCGGCAAGCGGGAGGGGGCTCCTACAATGAGCAGTTCTTC. This sequence encodes CASSQDRQAGGGSYNEQFF.

The V gene is TRBV13, the J gene TRBJ2-2; 10 nucleotides align to TRBD1. With 5 bases clipped from V and 7 bases from J, the junction kept 13 bases outside the gene matches. Looked up from germline, CDR1 is PRHDT and CDR2 is FYEKMQ (reference sequence). The CDR3 extends over 17 amino acids. The CDR3 reads CASSPTGGAGEIGELFF. In DNA, the CDR3 is TGTGCCAGCAGCCCGACAGGGGGCGCAGGCGAAATCGGGGAGCTGTTTTTT.

In its sample, this clonotype was seen a few times. The J gene is TRBJ2-3, the V gene TRBV9; D may be TRBD1 (7 bases). The V gene's germline CDR1 is SGDLS and CDR2 YYNGEE. V was trimmed by 3 bases and J by 2 bases, leaving 13 bases between them. CDR3 length: 15 amino acids. The DNA for the CDR3 is TGTGCCAGCAGCGCGACAGGGAGGTACACAGATACGCAGTATTTT. It specifies CASSATGRYTDTQYF.

V is TRBV6-5 and J is TRBJ2-1, with a tentative D call TRBD1 (5 bases). The V end was cut by 8 bases, the J end by 4 bases, with 9 bases between. The CDR3 is 12 residues long. Germline V gene lookup returns CDR1 MNHEY and CDR2 SVGAGI. CDR3 sequence (DNA): TGTGCCAGCGCGACAGAATACAATGAGCAGTTCTTC. Translated, it gives CASATEYNEQFF.

In its sample, this clonotype was seen a few times. The gene calls are TRBV15 and TRBJ2-1, with 9 bases that match TRBD2. The J segment lost 1 base and the V segment lost 1 base, leaving 8 bases of the junction unmatched. This CDR3 is built from 18 residues. Germline assignment: CDR1 LNHNV and CDR2 YYDKDF (reference sequence). DNA of the CDR3: TGTGCCACCAGCAGAGTTCGGGAGACTAGCGGTTCCTACAATGAGCAGTTCTTC. This translates into CATSRVRETSGSYNEQFF.

This clonotype was recorded a few times. CDR3 sequence: CASSLAQGLAASGANVLTF. The CDR3 DNA sequence: TGTGCCAGCAGCTTAGCCCAGGGACTAGCGGCTTCTGGGGCCAACGTCCTGACTTTC. This chain links TRBV7-6 with TRBJ2-6; the match to TRBD2 covers 11 bases. The CDR3 runs 19 residues. V gave up 0 bases and J gave up 1 base; unmatched junction bases: 5. Germline CDR1 is SGHVS and CDR2 is FNYEAQ.

In this sample, this clonotype turned up many times. The CDR3: CASSKVTGGHYEQYF. Here the CDR3 DNA reads TGTGCCAGCAGTAAGGTGACAGGGGGCCACTACGAGCAGTACTTC. The chain is built from TRBV5-8 and TRBJ2-7, with 10 bases that match TRBD1. Trimming took 5 bases from V and 3 from J; bases not matched to a gene: 8. Germline V gene data show CDR1 as SGHTS and CDR2 as YDEGEE. The CDR3 loop spans 15 amino acids.

This clonotype was counted between two and nine times. V is TRBV12-3 or TRBV12-4 and J is TRBJ1-5, with 7 bases fitting TRBD1. This CDR3 is built from 14 residues. J lost 3 bases, V lost 6 bases, and 5 bases had no gene match. This CDR3 reads CASRQQGNNQPQHF. CDR3 nucleotide sequence: TGTGCCAGCAGGCAACAGGGGAACAATCAGCCCCAGCATTTT.

A few counts support this clonotype. The V gene is TRBV12-3 or TRBV12-4, the J gene TRBJ2-3; 8 bases fit TRBD2. The CDR3 is 14 amino acids. J lost 3 bases, V lost 7 bases, and 6 bases had no gene match. The CDR3 DNA is TGTGCCAGCAACCCTCCGGGGGGGACAGATACGCAGTATTTT. As protein: CASNPPGGTDTQYF.

The chain couples TRBV18 to TRBJ2-1; 9 bases are shared with TRBD2. The CDR3 has 16 amino acids. CDR1 is KGHSH and CDR2 is LQKENI in the germline V gene. The trim removed 0 bases at V and 9 bases at J, leaving 9 bases unmatched. CDR3 nucleotide sequence: TGTGCCAGCTCACCACCTAGCGGGAGATCGAAGGGTGAGCAGTTCTTC. It translates to CASSPPSGRSKGEQFF.

This clonotype was counted a few times. V and J are TRBV20-1 and TRBJ2-1, with a weak D call TRBD2 (6 bases). Trimming stripped 1 base from V and 8 bases from J, with 15 bases between. This CDR3 region has 14 residues. The V gene's germline CDR1 is DFQATT and CDR2 SNEGSKA (reference sequence). The CDR3 DNA is TGCAGTGCTAGAGGGACTAAAGCCCCTGATGAGCAGTTCTTC. Translated, it gives CSARGTKAPDEQFF.

The chain is built from TRBV20-1 and TRBJ1-6; D uncertain. V gave up 6 bases and J gave up 14 bases, with 23 bases separating them. Germline V gene data show CDR1 as DFQATT and CDR2 as SNEGSKA (reference sequence). The CDR3 covers 14 residues. CDR3 sequence: CSAAPPATKAALHF. The DNA of the CDR3 is TGCAGTGCAGCGCCCCCCGCGACGAAAGCGGCCCTCCACTTT.

This clonotype was picked up a small number of times. The chain employs TRBV12-3 or TRBV12-4 and TRBJ2-3; either TRBD1 or TRBD2 may supply D (5 bases each). V dropped 5 bases and J dropped 5 bases, with 23 bases sitting between them. The length of the CDR3 is 17 residues. CDR3 region: CASSPSGTLSLGDTQYF. DNA of the CDR3: TGTGCCAGCAGTCCTTCCGGGACCCTATCACTTGGAGATACGCAGTATTTT.

The chain combines TRBV29-1 with TRBJ2-5; D not resolved. The CDR3 is 11 residues long. From germline, CDR1 is SQVTM and CDR2 ANQGSEA. The germline V and J ends were trimmed by 7 bases and 4 bases, with 10 bases remaining between them. CDR3 amino acids: CSALRGETQYF. In DNA form, the CDR3 reads TGCAGCGCCTTAAGAGGAGAGACCCAGTACTTC.

This chain connects TRBV2 to TRBJ1-4; D is unclear. Germline V gives CDR1 SNHLY, CDR2 FYNNEI. Between the trimmed V and J ends, which lost 3 bases and 0 bases, there was a span of 11 bases. There are 16 residues in the CDR3. The CDR3 DNA is TGTGCCAGCAGTGATCTCTGGACGGCAACTAATGAAAAACTGTTTTTT. This translates into CASSDLWTATNEKLFF.

The rearrangement uses TRBV6-2 or TRBV6-3 and TRBJ2-7, with D perhaps TRBD2 (6 bases). The CDR3 sequence is 15 residues long. The V and J ends lost 3 bases and 3 bases respectively, with 15 bases between them. Per germline, CDR1 MNHEY and CDR2 SVGEGT. CDR3 in DNA: TGTGCCAGCAGTTATTTGGGGGGAGCGTACTACGAGCAGTACTTC. Translating it yields CASSYLGGAYYEQYF.

This chain connects TRBV4-3 to TRBJ2-1, with 7 positions matching TRBD1. V lost 3 bases and J lost 2; bases outside the gene matches: 4. The CDR3 spans 15 residues. Germline lookup yields CDR1 LGHNA and CDR2 YSLEER. The CDR3 region is CASSHKQGAYNEQFF. CDR3 DNA: TGCGCCAGCAGCCATAAGCAGGGGGCCTACAATGAGCAGTTCTTC.

This clonotype came up a few times. The chain joins TRBV5-5 to TRBJ1-1, with D perhaps TRBD1 (6 bases). Germline V lookup: CDR1 SGHKS, CDR2 YYEKEE (reference sequence). The germline V and J ends were trimmed by 3 bases and 1 base, with 10 bases remaining between them. The CDR3 loop spans 14 amino acids. In DNA, the CDR3 is TGTGCCAGCAGCTACAGGGTAGAGAACACTGAAGCTTTCTTT. Amino acids: CASSYRVENTEAFF. Variable domain in full (rest from reference TRBV5-5 and TRBJ1-1): DAGVTQSPTHLIKTRGQQVTLRCSPISGHKSVSWYQQVLGQGPQFIFQYYEKEERGRGNFPDRFSARQFPNYSSELNVNALLLGDSALYLCASSYRVENTEAFFGQGTRLTVV.

This chain uses TRBV11-2 with TRBJ2-4; TRBD1 agrees at 8 bases. Germline CDR1 and CDR2: SGHAT and FQNNGV. V was clipped by 6 bases and J by 1 base; unmatched bases: 2. The CDR3 length is 14 residues. The CDR3 protein is CASRDRDAKNIQYF. The CDR3 nucleotides read TGTGCCAGCAGGGACAGGGACGCCAAAAACATTCAGTACTTC.

This clonotype has a handful of counts. This chain connects TRBV5-1 to TRBJ2-7; no firm D call. The CDR3 loop spans 15 amino acids. The V gene lost 0 bases and the J gene lost 0 bases, with 10 bases spanning the gap. The germline V gene has CDR1 SGHRS and CDR2 YFSETQ. CDR3 amino acids: CASSLEGSLSYEQYF. Written as DNA, the CDR3 is TGCGCCAGCAGCTTGGAGGGCAGTCTCTCCTACGAGCAGTACTTC.

CDR3 amino acids: CASSQEGRAEETQYF. CDR3 nucleotides: TGCGCCAGCAGCCAAGAAGGGCGGGCCGAAGAGACCCAGTACTTC. The chain recombines TRBV4-3 with TRBJ2-5, with D possibly matching TRBD2 (5 bases). The V end was cut by 0 bases, the J end by 3 bases, with 11 bases between. CDR3 size: 15 residues. Germline V gene sequence: CDR1 LGHNA, CDR2 YSLEER.

V usage is TRBV27 and J usage is TRBJ1-2; possible D gene TRBD1, 6 bases. Deletions cut 1 base from V and 7 bases from J, with 19 bases between. The CDR3 consists of 16 residues. Germline CDR1 MNHEY, CDR2 SMNVEV (reference sequence). This CDR3 is CASSLWNSRDMSGYTF. Here the CDR3 DNA reads TGTGCCAGCAGTTTATGGAATAGCCGGGACATGAGTGGCTACACCTTC.

The chain combines TRBV7-2 with TRBJ2-7; no clear D. Germline V CDR1 and CDR2: SGHTA, FQGNSA. The CDR3 consists of 15 residues. Trimming shortened V by 3 bases and J by 0 bases, and 12 bases separated the two germline ends. As DNA, the CDR3 is TGTGCCAGCAGCTTTTTTGCCCTCGTCTCCTACGAGCAGTACTTC. Protein product: CASSFFALVSYEQYF.

There are a few counts of this clonotype. This sequence joins TRBV9 and TRBJ2-5; 7 bases line up with TRBD1. The CDR3 sequence is 16 residues long. Germline CDR1 SGDLS, CDR2 YYNGEE. V lost 0 bases, J lost 1 base, and 6 bases stayed unmatched. This CDR3 reads CASSVGVAGGQETQYF. CDR3 nucleotides: TGTGCCAGCAGCGTAGGAGTCGCAGGGGGCCAAGAGACCCAGTACTTC.

This clonotype was picked up a small number of times. This chain joins TRBV5-1 and TRBJ2-7, with unresolved D. CDR1 and CDR2 (germline): SGHRS, YFSETQ. The length of the CDR3 is 13 residues. Trimming removed 4 bases from V and 4 bases from J, with 12 bases in between. CDR3 residues: CASSTPRHYEQYF. The CDR3 DNA sequence: TGCGCCAGCAGCACCCCCCGCCATTACGAGCAGTACTTC.

The genes are TRBV10-1 and TRBJ2-3; maybe TRBD2 (5 bases). In germline, CDR1 is WNHNN, CDR2 SYGVQD (reference sequence). The CDR3 is 12 residues long. The germline V and J ends were trimmed by 5 bases and 7 bases, with 10 bases remaining between them. The CDR3 sequence: CASSPGSNTQYF. The CDR3 coding sequence is TGCGCCAGCAGTCCGGGAAGCAATACGCAGTATTTT.

CDR3 region: CATSRNPRSTLRGLEQYF. DNA for the CDR3: TGTGCCACCAGCAGAAACCCCCGGTCGACACTAAGAGGACTCGAGCAGTACTTC. The J gene is TRBJ2-7, the V gene TRBV15; D perhaps matches TRBD2 (5 bases). The CDR3 has 18 residues. The V end lost 2 bases, the J end lost 6 bases, and 26 bases lay between the germline ends. Germline loops: CDR1 LNHNV, CDR2 YYDKDF (reference sequence).

This chain joins TRBV20-1 and TRBJ1-1, with 8 bases lining up with TRBD1. The J segment lost 6 bases and the V segment lost 0 bases, leaving 15 bases of the junction unmatched. The CDR3 spans 17 residues. Germline-derived CDR1 and CDR2 are DFQATT and SNEGSKA (reference sequence). The CDR3 is CSARDLLTDRASAEAFF. Written as DNA, the CDR3 is TGCAGTGCTAGAGATCTCCTCACGGACAGGGCATCGGCTGAAGCTTTCTTT.